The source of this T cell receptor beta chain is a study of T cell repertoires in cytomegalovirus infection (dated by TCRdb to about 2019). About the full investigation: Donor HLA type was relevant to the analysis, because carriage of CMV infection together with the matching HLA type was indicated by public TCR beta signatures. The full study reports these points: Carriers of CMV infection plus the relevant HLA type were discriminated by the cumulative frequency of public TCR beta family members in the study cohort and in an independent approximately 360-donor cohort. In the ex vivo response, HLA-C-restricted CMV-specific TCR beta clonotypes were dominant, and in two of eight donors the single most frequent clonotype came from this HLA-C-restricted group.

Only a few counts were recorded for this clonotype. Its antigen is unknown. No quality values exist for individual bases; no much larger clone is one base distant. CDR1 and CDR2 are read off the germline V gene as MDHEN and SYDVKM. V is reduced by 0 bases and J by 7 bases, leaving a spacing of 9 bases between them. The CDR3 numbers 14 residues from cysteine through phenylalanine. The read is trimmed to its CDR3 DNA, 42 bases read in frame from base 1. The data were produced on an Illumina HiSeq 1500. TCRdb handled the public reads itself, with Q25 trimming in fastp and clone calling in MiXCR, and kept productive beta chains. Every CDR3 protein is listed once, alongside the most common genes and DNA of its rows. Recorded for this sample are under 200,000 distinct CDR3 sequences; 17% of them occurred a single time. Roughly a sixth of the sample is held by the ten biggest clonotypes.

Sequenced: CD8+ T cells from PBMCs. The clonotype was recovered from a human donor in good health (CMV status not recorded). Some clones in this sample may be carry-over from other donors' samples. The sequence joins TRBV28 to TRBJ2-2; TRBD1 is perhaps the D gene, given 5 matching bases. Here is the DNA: TGTGCCAGCAGTTTATGGGGGCTTGTCGGGGAGCTGTTTTTT. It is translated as CASSLWGLVGELFF.